What follows are 14 T cell receptor beta chains derived from one specimen sequenced in a study of CXCR3-negative and CXCR3-positive naive CD8 T cells. TRB cDNA libraries were made by UMI-labeled 5' RACE. TCRdb re-called the 5' RACE reads and shows each CDR3 protein once, DNA omitted. The sample's table shows some 48,000 distinct CDR3 sequences. The specimen sequenced was naive CXCR3- CD8+ T cells from blood. Subset noted: CD45RO-CCR7+CD27+CD95- naive CD8+ T cells lacking CXCR3 (TNR3-). Every receptor here comes from a human donor in good health. Some clones in this sample may be carry-over from other donors' samples.

The chain is built from TRBV29-1 and TRBJ2-7; TCRdb returns TRBD1, unconfirmable since there is no DNA. Germline CDR1 SQVTM, CDR2 ANQGSEA. The CDR3 has 14 amino acids. CDR3: CSAVHSGMGGEQYF.

The chain links TRBV12-3 or TRBV12-4 to TRBJ2-3; the TCRdb D gene call, TRBD1, has no DNA to confirm it. There are 17 residues in the CDR3. The CDR3 is CASRKGGAGGASDTQYF.

The chain carries TRBV9 and TRBJ2-3; the TCRdb D gene call, TRBD1, has no DNA to confirm it. Germline CDR1 and CDR2: SGDLS and YYNGEE. The CDR3 contains 13 residues. The CDR3 is CASSVGGTDTQYF.

V gene TRBV28 combines with J gene TRBJ1-1; the TCRdb call, TRBD1, lacks DNA for checking. The germline gives CDR1 MDHEN, CDR2 SYDVKM. The CDR3 covers 15 residues. The CDR3 sequence: CASSSRTGMDTEAFF.

The chain links TRBV29-1 to TRBJ1-3. The CDR3 has 15 amino acids. CDR1 is SQVTM and CDR2 is ANQGSEA in the germline V gene. CDR3: CSVETAEDAGNTIYF. The full variable domain, with the rest looked up from reference TRBV29-1 and TRBJ1-3, is SAVISQKPSRDICQRGTSLTIQCQVDSQVTMMFWYRQQPGQSLTLIATANQGSEATYESGFVIDKFPISRPNLTFSTLTVSNMSPEDSSIYLCSVETAEDAGNTIYFGEGSWLTVV.

By frequency, this clonotype is medium-sized. The chain combines TRBV20-1 with TRBJ2-1; TCRdb's D gene call, TRBD2, goes unchecked for lack of DNA. The germline CDR1 and CDR2 sequences are DFQATT and SNEGSKA (reference sequence). CDR3 length: 14 amino acids. CDR3 region: CSAASGGGFNEQFF.

V gene TRBV29-1 combines with J gene TRBJ2-2. This CDR3 region has 12 residues. Germline CDR1 and CDR2: SQVTM and ANQGSEA. The CDR3: CSVVGNTGELFF.

The genes are TRBV6-2 or TRBV6-3 and TRBJ1-5; TCRdb's assignment of TRBD1 cannot be checked, as there is no DNA. CDR3 length equals 17 residues. CDR1 is MNHEY and CDR2 is SVGEGT in the germline V gene. CDR3: CASSYTPEGAGNQPQHF.

The CDR3 region is CASSFSGGIYGYTF. The chain uses TRBV28 and TRBJ1-2; the TCRdb D gene call, TRBD1, has no DNA to confirm it. Germline values: CDR1 MDHEN, CDR2 SYDVKM. The CDR3 covers 14 residues.

The rearrangement links TRBV21-1 to TRBJ2-7; TCRdb lists TRBD2, though no DNA is available to test this call. TRBV21-1 is tagged as a pseudogene. This CDR3 comprises 15 residues. This CDR3 reads CASSHRTIVLYEQYF.

The chain uses TRBV4-2 and TRBJ2-1. Per the germline V gene, CDR1 is LGHNA and CDR2 is YNFKEQ. There are 16 residues in the CDR3. The CDR3 spells CASSLPKDEVGNEQFF.

The gene calls are TRBV21-1 and TRBJ2-7; checking the TCRdb D call of TRBD1 is not possible without DNA. TRBV21-1 is classified as a pseudogene. This CDR3 is built from 16 residues. CDR3 protein: CASSHWDRVRPYEQYF.

This chain links TRBV7-6 with TRBJ2-1. The CDR3 extends over 11 amino acids. Germline CDR1 SGHVS, CDR2 FNYEAQ. This chain's CDR3 is CASSAQDEQFF.

The chain employs TRBV28 and TRBJ2-1; absent DNA, TCRdb's TRBD1 call cannot be checked. The CDR3 is 13 amino acids. Germline CDR1 reads MDHEN; CDR2 reads SYDVKM. CDR3 sequence: CASPSRDANEQFF. Looking up the rest from reference TRBV28 and TRBJ2-1 gives the full variable domain: DVKVTQSSRYLVKRTGEKVFLECVQDMDHENMFWYRQDPGLGLRLIYFSYDVKMKEKGDIPEGYSVSREKKERFSLILESASTNQTSMYLCASPSRDANEQFFGPGTRLTVL.